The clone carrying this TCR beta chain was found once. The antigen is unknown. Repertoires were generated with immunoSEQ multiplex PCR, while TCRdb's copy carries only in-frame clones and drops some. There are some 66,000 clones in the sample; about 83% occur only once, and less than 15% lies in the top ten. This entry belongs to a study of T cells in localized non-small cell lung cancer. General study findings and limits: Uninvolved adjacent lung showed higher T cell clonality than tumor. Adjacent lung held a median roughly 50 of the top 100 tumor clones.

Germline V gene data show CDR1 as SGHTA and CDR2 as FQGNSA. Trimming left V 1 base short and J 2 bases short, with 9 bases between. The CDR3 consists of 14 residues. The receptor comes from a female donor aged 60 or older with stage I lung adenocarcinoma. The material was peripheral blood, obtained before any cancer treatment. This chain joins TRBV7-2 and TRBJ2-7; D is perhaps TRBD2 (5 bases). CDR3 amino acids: CASSLGPGTYEQYF. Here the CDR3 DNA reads TGTGCCAGCAGCTTAGGTCCCGGGACCTACGAGCAGTACTTC.